This T cell receptor beta chain derives from a study of cytomegalovirus exposure and HLA in healthy donors. The CDR3 spans 12 residues. V lost 1 base, J lost 5 bases, and 5 bases lay in between. The germline CDR1 and CDR2 sequences are SGHAT and FQDESV (reference sequence). Vbeta (60) and Jbeta (13) primers were used in the PCR. Libraries were prepared by immunoSEQ multiplex PCR; TCRdb keeps only in-frame clonotypes and omits some of them. The sample lists roughly 190,000 clones, about 80% occurring once. The chain has TRBV11-1 and TRBJ2-5; D is ambiguous. This TCR was recovered from a woman in her forties in good health and CMV-seronegative. Sequencing was carried out using PBMCs. CDR3 nucleotide sequence: TGTGCCAGCAGCTTAGACCGGGAGACCCAGTACTTC. Protein sequence: CASSLDRETQYF.